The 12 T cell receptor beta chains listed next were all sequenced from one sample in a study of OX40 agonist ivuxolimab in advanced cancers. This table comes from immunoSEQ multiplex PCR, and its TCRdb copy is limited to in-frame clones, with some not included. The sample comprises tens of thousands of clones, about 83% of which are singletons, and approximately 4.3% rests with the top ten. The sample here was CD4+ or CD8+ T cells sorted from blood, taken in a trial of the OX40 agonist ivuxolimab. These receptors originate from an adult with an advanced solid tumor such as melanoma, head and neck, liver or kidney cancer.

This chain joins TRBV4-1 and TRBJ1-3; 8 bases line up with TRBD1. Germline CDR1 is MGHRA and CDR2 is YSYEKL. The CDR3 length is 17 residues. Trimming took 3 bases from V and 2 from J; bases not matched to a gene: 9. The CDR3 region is CASSQAWTGTPGNTIYF. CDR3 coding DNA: TGCGCCAGCAGCCAGGCCTGGACAGGGACGCCTGGAAACACCATATATTTT.

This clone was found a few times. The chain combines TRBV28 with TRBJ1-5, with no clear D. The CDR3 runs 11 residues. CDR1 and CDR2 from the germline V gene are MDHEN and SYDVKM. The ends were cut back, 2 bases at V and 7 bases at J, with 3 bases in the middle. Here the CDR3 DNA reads TGTGCCAGCAGTTTAGAACAGCCCCAGCATTTT. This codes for CASSLEQPQHF. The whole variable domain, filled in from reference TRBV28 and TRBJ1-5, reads DVKVTQSSRYLVKRTGEKVFLECVQDMDHENMFWYRQDPGLGLRLIYFSYDVKMKEKGDIPEGYSVSREKKERFSLILESASTNQTSMYLCASSLEQPQHFGDGTRLSIL.

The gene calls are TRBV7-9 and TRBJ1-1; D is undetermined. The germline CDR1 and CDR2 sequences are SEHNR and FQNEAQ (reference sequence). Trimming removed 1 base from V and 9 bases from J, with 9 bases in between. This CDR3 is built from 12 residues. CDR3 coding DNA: TGTGCCAGCAGCTTAGGGAAGGTAAAAGCTTTCTTT. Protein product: CASSLGKVKAFF.

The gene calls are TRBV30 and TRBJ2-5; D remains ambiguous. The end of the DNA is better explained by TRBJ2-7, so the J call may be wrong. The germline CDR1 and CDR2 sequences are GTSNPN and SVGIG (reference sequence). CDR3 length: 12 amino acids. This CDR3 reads CAWSAVGYEQYF. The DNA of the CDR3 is TGTGCCTGGAGTGCCGTGGGCTACGAGCAGTACTTC.

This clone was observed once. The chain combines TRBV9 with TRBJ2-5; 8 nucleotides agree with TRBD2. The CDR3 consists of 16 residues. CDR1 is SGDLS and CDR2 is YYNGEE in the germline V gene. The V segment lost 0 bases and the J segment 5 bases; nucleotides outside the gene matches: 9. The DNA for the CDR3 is TGTGCCAGCAGCGTAGCTAACGCGGGGGGAGGGGAGACCCAGTACTTC. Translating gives CASSVANAGGGETQYF.

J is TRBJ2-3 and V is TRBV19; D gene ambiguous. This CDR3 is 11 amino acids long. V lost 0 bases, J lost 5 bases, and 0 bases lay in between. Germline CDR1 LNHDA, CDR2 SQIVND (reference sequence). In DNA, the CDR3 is TGTGCCAGTAGTATAGAAGATACGCAGTATTTT. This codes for CASSIEDTQYF.

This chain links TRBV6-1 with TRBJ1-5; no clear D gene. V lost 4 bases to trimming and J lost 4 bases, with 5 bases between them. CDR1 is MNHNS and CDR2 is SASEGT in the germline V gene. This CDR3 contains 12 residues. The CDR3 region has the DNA TGTGCCAGCAGTGCAGGAAATCAGCCCCAGCATTTT. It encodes CASSAGNQPQHF.

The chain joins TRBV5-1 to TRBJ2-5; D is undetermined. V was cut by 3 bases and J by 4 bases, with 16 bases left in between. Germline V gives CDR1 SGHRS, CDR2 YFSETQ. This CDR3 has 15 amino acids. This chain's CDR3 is CASSSPGRQGETQYF. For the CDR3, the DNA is TGCGCCAGCAGCTCCCCGGGCCGACAAGGAGAGACCCAGTACTTC.

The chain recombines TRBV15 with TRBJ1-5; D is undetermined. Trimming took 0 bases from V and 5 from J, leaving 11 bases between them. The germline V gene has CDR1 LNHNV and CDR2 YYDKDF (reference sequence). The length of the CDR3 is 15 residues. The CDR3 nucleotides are TGTGCCACCAGCAGAGATTTGGGGAATGATCAGCCCCAGCATTTT. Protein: CATSRDLGNDQPQHF.

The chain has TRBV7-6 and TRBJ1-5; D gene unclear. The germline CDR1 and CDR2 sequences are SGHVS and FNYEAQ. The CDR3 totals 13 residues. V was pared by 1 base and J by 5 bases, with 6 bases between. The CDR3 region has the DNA TGTGCCAGCAGCTTAGAAGTCGATCAGCCCCAGCATTTT. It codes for CASSLEVDQPQHF.

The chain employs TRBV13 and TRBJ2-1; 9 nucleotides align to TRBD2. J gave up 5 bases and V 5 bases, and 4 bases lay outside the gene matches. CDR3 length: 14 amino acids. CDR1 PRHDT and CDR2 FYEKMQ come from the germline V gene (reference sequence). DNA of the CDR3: TGTGCCAGCAGCCCGGGACTAGCCGACAATGAGCAGTTCTTC. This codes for CASSPGLADNEQFF. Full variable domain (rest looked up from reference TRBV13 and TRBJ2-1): AAGVIQSPRHLIKEKRETATLKCYPIPRHDTVYWYQQGPGQDPQFLISFYEKMQSDKGSIPDRFSAQQFSDYHSELNMSSLELGDSALYFCASSPGLADNEQFFGPGTRLTVL.

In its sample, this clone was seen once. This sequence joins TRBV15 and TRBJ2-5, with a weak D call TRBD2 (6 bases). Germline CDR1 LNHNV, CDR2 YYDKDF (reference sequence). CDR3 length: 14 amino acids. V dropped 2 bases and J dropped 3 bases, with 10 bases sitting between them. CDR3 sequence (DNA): TGTGCCACCAGCAGATCCGGGACTGAAGAGACCCAGTACTTC. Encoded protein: CATSRSGTEETQYF.